One sample yielded the 18 T cell receptor beta chains listed below, sequenced in a study of T cell responses to AZD1222 COVID-19 vaccine. Profiling relied on immunoSEQ multiplex PCR, and the TCRdb table lists in-frame clones only, not all of them. Among about 140,000 clones listed, roughly 91% were seen once. This material consisted of peripheral blood, taken on day 0 of AZD1222 vaccination. The receptors derive from an adult in good health.

The chain is built from TRBV5-1 and TRBJ1-1; D is ambiguous. This CDR3 is 15 amino acids long. Per the germline V gene, CDR1 is SGHRS and CDR2 is YFSETQ. V shed 3 bases and J shed 1 base, with 13 bases lying between them. The CDR3 reads CASSSPSVGNTEAFF. CDR3 bases: TGCGCCAGCAGCTCCCCCAGCGTGGGGAACACTGAAGCTTTCTTT.

The rearrangement links TRBV6-5 to TRBJ1-3, with unresolved D. Trimming took off 11 bases at V and 1 base at J, with 12 bases between the two ends. This CDR3 contains 13 residues. CDR1 and CDR2 (germline): MNHEY, SVGAGI. CDR3 bases: TGTGCCTCGGCGGAACCATCTGGAAACACCATATATTTT. Translated, it gives CASAEPSGNTIYF.

This sequence joins TRBV29-1 and TRBJ1-2; possibly TRBD1 for D (5 bases). The V end was cut by 4 bases, the J end by 6 bases, with 18 bases between. The CDR3 extends over 14 amino acids. Germline lookup yields CDR1 SQVTM and CDR2 ANQGSEA. The CDR3 sequence is CSVVSGMGLDGYTF. The CDR3 DNA is TGCAGCGTTGTGTCAGGGATGGGGTTGGATGGCTACACCTTC.

This sequence joins TRBV24-1 and TRBJ2-3, with 9 bases lining up with TRBD2. The CDR3 totals 16 residues. V shed 0 bases and J 0 bases; nucleotides not matched to a gene: 0. CDR1 and CDR2 from the germline V gene are KGHDR and SFDVKD. The CDR3 loop is CATSDLAGGSTDTQYF. The CDR3 DNA is TGTGCCACCAGTGATTTGGCGGGGGGGAGCACAGATACGCAGTATTTT.

The chain recombines TRBV25-1 with TRBJ2-5; D is perhaps TRBD1 (6 bases). V lost 4 bases and J lost 0, with 9 bases in between. The CDR3 is 14 amino acids. Germline V gives CDR1 MGHDK, CDR2 SYGVNS. The CDR3 loop reads CASSGRDNQETQYF. CDR3 bases: TGTGCCAGCAGTGGCCGGGACAACCAAGAGACCCAGTACTTC.

The genes are TRBV15 and TRBJ1-4; no definite D call. V lost 3 bases and J 3 bases, leaving 11 bases between the germline ends. Looked up from germline, CDR1 is LNHNV and CDR2 is YYDKDF (reference sequence). The CDR3 contains 15 residues. Written as DNA, the CDR3 is TGTGCCACCAGCAGCCACGGAGAAGCTAATGAAAAACTGTTTTTT. It codes for CATSSHGEANEKLFF.

The chain links TRBV13 to TRBJ2-3; TRBD2 matches at 15 bases. The germline V gene has CDR1 PRHDT and CDR2 FYEKMQ (reference sequence). The CDR3 has 20 amino acids. After removal of 4 bases from V and 2 bases from J, the junction contained 13 bases not matched to a gene. The CDR3: CASSSRQLGLAGGTTDTQYF. CDR3 nucleotides: TGTGCCAGCAGCTCACGTCAGCTGGGACTAGCGGGGGGAACCACAGATACGCAGTATTTT.

The J gene is TRBJ2-3, the V gene TRBV7-3; 14 bases agree with TRBD2. The CDR3 spans 16 residues. J lost 3 bases, V lost 5 bases, and 4 bases had no gene match. Germline V gene lookup returns CDR1 SGHTA and CDR2 FQGTGA. Written as DNA, the CDR3 is TGTGCCAGCAGCATGGGACTAGCGGGGGTTACAGATACGCAGTATTTT. This gives the protein CASSMGLAGVTDTQYF.

The chain joins TRBV29-1 to TRBJ2-1; TRBD2 is a possible D gene (6 bases). Trimming took 4 bases from V and 5 from J, leaving 9 bases between them. Germline V gene sequence: CDR1 SQVTM, CDR2 ANQGSEA. The length of the CDR3 is 12 residues. CDR3: CSVAAGNNEQFF. The DNA for the CDR3 is TGCAGCGTTGCTGCGGGGAACAATGAGCAGTTCTTC.

The rearrangement links TRBV30 to TRBJ1-4; D remains unclear. Trimming took 1 base from V and 3 from J, leaving 6 bases between them. The length of the CDR3 is 13 residues. The germline CDR1 and CDR2 sequences are GTSNPN and SVGIG (reference sequence). The CDR3 is CAWSDSSNEKLFF. CDR3 in DNA: TGTGCCTGGAGTGACAGCTCTAATGAAAAACTGTTTTTT. Full variable domain (rest looked up from reference TRBV30 and TRBJ1-4): SQTIHQWPATLVQPVGSPLSLECTVEGTSNPNLYWYRQAAGRGLQLLFYSVGIGQISSEVPQNLSASRPQDRQFILSSKKLLLSDSGFYLCAWSDSSNEKLFFGSGTQLSVL.

CDR3 residues: CASSPRGLYPNEKLFF. CDR3 nucleotide sequence: TGCGCCAGCAGTCCCAGAGGTCTCTACCCTAATGAAAAACTGTTTTTT. This rearrangement joins TRBV23-1 to TRBJ1-4; D remains ambiguous. TRBV23-1 has ORF status, its function being uncertain. The V gene lost 4 bases and the J gene lost 3 bases, with 15 bases spanning the gap. The CDR3 contains 16 residues.

V is TRBV5-1 and J is TRBJ2-7; weak D call: TRBD1 (6 bases). The CDR3 covers 15 residues. Looked up from germline, CDR1 is SGHRS and CDR2 is YFSETQ. Deletions cut 0 bases from V and 1 base from J, with 11 bases between. CDR3 sequence (DNA): TGCGCCAGCAGCTTGGACGGGACACGATCCTACGAGCAGTACTTC. Translation: CASSLDGTRSYEQYF.

This rearrangement joins TRBV6-5 to TRBJ1-5, with 9 bases lining up with TRBD1. J was trimmed by 2 bases and V by 6 bases; bases with no gene match: 5. The CDR3 is 15 amino acids. CDR1 is MNHEY, CDR2 SVGAGI, per germline. The DNA of the CDR3 is TGTGCCAGCAGCTCGGGACAGGGAGGCAATCAGCCCCAGCATTTT. Translating it yields CASSSGQGGNQPQHF.

This chain uses TRBV4-1 with TRBJ1-1; 7 bases agree with TRBD1. The V and J ends lost 3 bases and 7 bases, in that order; junction bases with no gene match: 8. Germline V gene sequence: CDR1 MGHRA, CDR2 YSYEKL. The CDR3 is 14 residues long. The CDR3 here is CASSHSTGFDEAFF. The CDR3 bases are TGCGCCAGCAGCCACTCGACAGGGTTTGATGAAGCTTTCTTT.

The chain joins TRBV21-1 to TRBJ2-2. TRBV21-1 is noted as a pseudogene. The CDR3 length is 17 residues. The CDR3 nucleotides read TGTGCCAGCAGCCGGGGGGCCGGGGACAGTAACACCGGGGAGCTGTTTTTT. Translating it yields CASSRGAGDSNTGELFF.

This sequence joins TRBV28 and TRBJ1-3, with D perhaps TRBD1 (6 bases). In germline, CDR1 is MDHEN, CDR2 SYDVKM. Trimming removed 3 bases from V and 4 bases from J, with 10 bases in between. This CDR3 region has 14 residues. The CDR3: CASSLGGQGNTIYF. CDR3 in DNA: TGTGCCAGCAGTTTGGGGGGACAAGGAAACACCATATATTTT.

The chain recombines TRBV7-9 with TRBJ1-2; maybe TRBD1 (6 bases). This CDR3 is built from 11 residues. Germline CDR1 reads SEHNR; CDR2 reads FQNEAQ (reference sequence). V lost 1 base and J lost 11, with 8 bases in between. CDR3: CASSLDRAYTF. The CDR3 nucleotides are TGTGCCAGCAGCTTAGACAGGGCTTACACCTTC.

Here the CDR3 reads CASSREVLKLFF. The CDR3 DNA follows: TGTGCCAGCAGCAGAGAAGTGTTGAAGCTGTTTTTT. This chain joins TRBV7-9 and TRBJ1-4, with D unclear. The CDR3 has 12 residues. The germline V and J ends were trimmed by 5 bases and 14 bases, with 15 bases remaining between them. Per germline, CDR1 SEHNR and CDR2 FQNEAQ (reference sequence).